This TCR beta chain originates from a study of T-cell memory formation after mild COVID-19. TCRdb reanalysed the 5' RACE reads using MiXCR and keeps one entry per CDR3 protein. The sample records 200,000 to 250,000 distinct CDR3 sequences, 10% to 13% being singletons. There are 14 residues in the CDR3. Germline-derived CDR1 and CDR2 are SGHVS and FQNEAQ. V shed 3 bases, J shed 5 bases, and the junction held 3 bases outside the gene matches. Material for sequencing was PBMCs or a T cell subset sorted from them (not recorded which). This chain connects TRBV7-8 to TRBJ1-1; 10 positions agree with TRBD1. This TCR was sampled from a man younger than 35 who had mild COVID-19 (a few samples of this study predate the infection). Cell type and time point are not known. This CDR3 reads CASSLGQGMTEAFF. CDR3 DNA: TGTGCCAGCAGCTTGGGACAGGGGATGACTGAAGCTTTCTTT.